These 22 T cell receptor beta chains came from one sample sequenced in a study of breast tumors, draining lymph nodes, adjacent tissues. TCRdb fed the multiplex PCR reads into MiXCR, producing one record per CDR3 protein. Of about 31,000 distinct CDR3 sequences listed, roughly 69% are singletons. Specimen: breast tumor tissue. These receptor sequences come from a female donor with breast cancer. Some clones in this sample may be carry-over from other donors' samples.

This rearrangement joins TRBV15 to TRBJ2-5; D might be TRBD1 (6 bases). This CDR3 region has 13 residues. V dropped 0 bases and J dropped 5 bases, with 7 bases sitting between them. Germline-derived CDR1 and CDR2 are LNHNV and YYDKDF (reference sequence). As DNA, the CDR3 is TGTGCCACCAGCAGAGATCAGGGGGAGACCCAGTACTTC. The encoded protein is CATSRDQGETQYF.

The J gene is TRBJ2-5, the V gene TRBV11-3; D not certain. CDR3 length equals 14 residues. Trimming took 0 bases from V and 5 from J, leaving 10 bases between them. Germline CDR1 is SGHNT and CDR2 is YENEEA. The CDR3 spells CASSLDGRQETQYF. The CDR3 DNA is TGTGCCAGCAGCTTAGATGGGCGGCAGGAGACCCAGTACTTC.

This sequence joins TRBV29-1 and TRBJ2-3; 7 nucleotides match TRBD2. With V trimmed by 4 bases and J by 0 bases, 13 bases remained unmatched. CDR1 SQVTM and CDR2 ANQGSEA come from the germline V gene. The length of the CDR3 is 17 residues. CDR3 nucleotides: TGCAGCGTTGTCCTTTACCTGACTAGCTCGAGCACAGATACGCAGTATTTT. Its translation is CSVVLYLTSSSTDTQYF.

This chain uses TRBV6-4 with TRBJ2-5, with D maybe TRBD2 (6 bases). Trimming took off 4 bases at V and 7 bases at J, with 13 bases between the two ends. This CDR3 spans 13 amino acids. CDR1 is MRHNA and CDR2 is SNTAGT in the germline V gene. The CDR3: CASSVDRRGTQYF. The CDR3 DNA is TGTGCCAGCAGTGTTGATAGGAGGGGGACCCAGTACTTC.

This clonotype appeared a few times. The CDR3 is CASRRTGHNSPLHF. DNA for the CDR3: TGTGCCAGCAGGCGGACAGGCCATAATTCACCCCTCCACTTT. The chain couples TRBV7-9 to TRBJ1-6, with 7 positions matching TRBD1. Germline lookup yields CDR1 SEHNR and CDR2 FQNEAQ (reference sequence). Losses at the gene ends were 6 bases for V and 5 bases for J; bases not matched to a gene: 4. The CDR3 has 14 amino acids. Based on the CDR3 plus reference TRBV7-9 and TRBJ1-6, the full variable domain is DTGVSQNPRHKITKRGQNVTFRCDPISEHNRLYWYRQTLGQGPEFLTYFQNEAQLEKSRLLSDRFSAERPKGSFSTLEIQRTEQGDSAMYLCASRRTGHNSPLHFGNGTRLTVT.

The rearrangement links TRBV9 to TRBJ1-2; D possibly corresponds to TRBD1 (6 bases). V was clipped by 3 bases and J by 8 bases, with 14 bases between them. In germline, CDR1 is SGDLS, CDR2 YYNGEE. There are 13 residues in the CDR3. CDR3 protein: CASSEGTSRGYTF. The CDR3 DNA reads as TGTGCCAGCAGCGAGGGGACATCTCGCGGCTACACCTTC.

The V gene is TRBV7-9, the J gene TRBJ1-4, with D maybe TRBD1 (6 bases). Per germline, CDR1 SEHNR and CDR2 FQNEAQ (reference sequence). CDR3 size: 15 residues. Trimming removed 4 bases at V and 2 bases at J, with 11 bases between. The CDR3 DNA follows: TGTGCCAGCAGCTCTTACAGGGCGACTAATGAAAAACTGTTTTTT. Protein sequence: CASSSYRATNEKLFF.

CDR3 residues: CASSLVGGSTEQYF. As DNA, the CDR3 is TGTGCCAGCAGCTTAGTAGGCGGGAGTACCGAGCAGTACTTC. V usage is TRBV11-2 and J usage is TRBJ2-7; 7 bases line up with TRBD2. This CDR3 has 14 residues. The V and J ends lost 1 base and 6 bases, in that order; junction bases with no gene match: 6. CDR1 is SGHAT and CDR2 is FQNNGV in the germline V gene.

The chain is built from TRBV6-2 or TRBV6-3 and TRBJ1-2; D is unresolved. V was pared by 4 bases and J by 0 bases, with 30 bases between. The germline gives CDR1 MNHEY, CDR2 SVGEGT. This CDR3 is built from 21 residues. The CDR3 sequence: CASSSSISTEPYYSSNYGYTF. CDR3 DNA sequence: TGTGCCAGCAGTTCCTCTATCTCGACGGAACCCTACTATTCCTCTAACTATGGCTACACCTTC.

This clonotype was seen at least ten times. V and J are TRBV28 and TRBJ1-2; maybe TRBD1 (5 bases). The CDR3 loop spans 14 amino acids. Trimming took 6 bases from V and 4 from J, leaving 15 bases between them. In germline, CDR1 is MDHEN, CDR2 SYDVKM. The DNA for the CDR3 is TGTGCCAGCAGCCCACACGGGACCATCTATGGCTACACCTTC. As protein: CASSPHGTIYGYTF.

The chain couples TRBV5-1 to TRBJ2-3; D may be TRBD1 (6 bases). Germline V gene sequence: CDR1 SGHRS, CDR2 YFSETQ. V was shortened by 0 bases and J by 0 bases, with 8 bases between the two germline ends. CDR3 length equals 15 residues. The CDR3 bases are TGCGCCAGCAGCTTGGACAGGGCGAGCACAGATACGCAGTATTTT. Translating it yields CASSLDRASTDTQYF.

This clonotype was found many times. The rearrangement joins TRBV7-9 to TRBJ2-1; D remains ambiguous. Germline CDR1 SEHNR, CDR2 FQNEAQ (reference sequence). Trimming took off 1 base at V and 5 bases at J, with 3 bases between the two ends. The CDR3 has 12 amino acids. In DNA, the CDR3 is TGTGCCAGCAGCTTAGGTCACAATGAGCAGTTCTTC. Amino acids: CASSLGHNEQFF.

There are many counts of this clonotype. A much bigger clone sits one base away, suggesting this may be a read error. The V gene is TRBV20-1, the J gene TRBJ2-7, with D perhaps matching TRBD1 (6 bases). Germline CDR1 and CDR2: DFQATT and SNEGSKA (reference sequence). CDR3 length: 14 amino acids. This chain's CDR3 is CSAKGTLSSSEQYF. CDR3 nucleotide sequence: TGCAGTGCTAAAGGGACATTGAGCTCCTCCGAGCAGTACTTC.

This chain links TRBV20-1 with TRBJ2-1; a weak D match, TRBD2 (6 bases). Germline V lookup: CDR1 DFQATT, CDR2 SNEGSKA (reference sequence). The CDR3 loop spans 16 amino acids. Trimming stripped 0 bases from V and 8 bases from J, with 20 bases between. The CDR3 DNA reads TGCAGTGCTAGAGATCAGGACTACCTAGAGGGCTATGAGCAGTTCTTC. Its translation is CSARDQDYLEGYEQFF.

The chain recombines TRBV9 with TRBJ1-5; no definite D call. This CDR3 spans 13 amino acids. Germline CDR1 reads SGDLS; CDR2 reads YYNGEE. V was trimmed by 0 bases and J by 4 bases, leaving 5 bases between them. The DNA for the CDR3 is TGTGCCAGCAGCGTAGATTGGAATCAGCCCCAGCATTTT. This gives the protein CASSVDWNQPQHF.

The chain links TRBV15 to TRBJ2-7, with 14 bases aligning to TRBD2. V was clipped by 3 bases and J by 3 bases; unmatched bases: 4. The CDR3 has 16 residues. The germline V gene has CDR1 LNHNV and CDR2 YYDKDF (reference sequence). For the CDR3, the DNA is TGTGCCACCAGCAGCTCGGGACTAGCGGGGGTCTACGAGCAGTACTTC. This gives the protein CATSSSGLAGVYEQYF.

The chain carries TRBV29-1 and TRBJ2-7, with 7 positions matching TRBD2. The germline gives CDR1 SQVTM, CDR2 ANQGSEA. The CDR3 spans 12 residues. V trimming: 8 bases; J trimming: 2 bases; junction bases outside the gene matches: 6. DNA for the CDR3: TGCAGCACCGGGGAGGGGCCCTACGAGCAGTACTTC. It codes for CSTGEGPYEQYF.

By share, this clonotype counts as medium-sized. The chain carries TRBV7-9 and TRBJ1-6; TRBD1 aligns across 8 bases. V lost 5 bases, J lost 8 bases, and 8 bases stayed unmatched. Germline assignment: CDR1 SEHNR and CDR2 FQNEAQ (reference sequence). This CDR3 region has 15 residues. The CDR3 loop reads CASSTLTGVDSPLHF. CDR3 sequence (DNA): TGTGCCAGCAGCACCCTGACAGGGGTAGATTCACCCCTCCACTTT.

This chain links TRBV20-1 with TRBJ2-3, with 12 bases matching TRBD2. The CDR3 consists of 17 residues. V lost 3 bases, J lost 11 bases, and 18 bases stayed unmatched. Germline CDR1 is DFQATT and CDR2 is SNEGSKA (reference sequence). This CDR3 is CSASSVAGLAGGRGQYF. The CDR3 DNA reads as TGCAGTGCTAGTTCGGTTGCCGGGCTAGCGGGGGGGCGGGGGCAGTATTTT.

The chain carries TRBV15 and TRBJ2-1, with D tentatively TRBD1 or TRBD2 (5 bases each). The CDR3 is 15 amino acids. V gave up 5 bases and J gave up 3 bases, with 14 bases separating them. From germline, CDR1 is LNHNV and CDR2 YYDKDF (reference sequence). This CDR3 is CATSDFRDDYNEQFF. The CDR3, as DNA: TGTGCCACCAGCGACTTTAGGGACGACTACAATGAGCAGTTCTTC.

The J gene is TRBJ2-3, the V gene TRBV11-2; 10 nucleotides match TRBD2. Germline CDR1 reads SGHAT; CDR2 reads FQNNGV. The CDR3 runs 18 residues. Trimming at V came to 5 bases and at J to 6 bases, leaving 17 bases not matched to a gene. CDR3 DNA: TGTGCCAGCAGCATAAGAGCGGGGGGGCGGTTACGGTTCGATACGCAGTATTTT. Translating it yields CASSIRAGGRLRFDTQYF.

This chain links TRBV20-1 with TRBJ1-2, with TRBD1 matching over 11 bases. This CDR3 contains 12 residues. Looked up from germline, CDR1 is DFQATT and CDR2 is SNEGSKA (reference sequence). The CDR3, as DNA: TGCAGAGCCGGACAGGGGGCGAGGGGCTACACCTTC. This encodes CRAGQGARGYTF.